These T cell receptor beta chains were read from a single sample in a study of T-cell reconstitution after alpha-beta-depleted transplantation in children. TCRdb reprocessed the PCR reads via MiXCR and lists one record per CDR3 protein. The sample holds a few hundred thousand distinct CDR3 sequences, approximately 11% seen once. Sequencing was performed on PBMCs from the stem cell graft donor, taken from the stem cell graft. These receptors all come from a human donor who donated a stem cell graft to a child with acute myeloid leukemia. The CDR3 runs from the conserved cysteine through the conserved F or W. Each record gives: J gene, V gene, clone size, D gene, CDR3 DNA, CDR3 protein. D genes are given only for firm matches. Clone size is stated in some rows and not others, as once, few, many or a class when expanded.

>TRBJ1-2|TRBV10-2|once|-
TGCGCCAGCAGTGAGGACCGACCACCAATGGATGGCTACACCTTC
CASSEDRPPMDGYTF
>TRBJ2-1|TRBV12-3/TRBV12-4|few|-
TGTGCCAGCAGTCCTGGACGGAGGAACAATGAGCAGTTCTTC
CASSPGRRNNEQFF
>TRBJ2-7|TRBV29-1|many|-
TGCAGCGTTGGCAGGGAAGGCTACGAGCAGTACTTC
CSVGREGYEQYF
>TRBJ1-2|TRBV5-1|few|-
TGCGCCAGCAGCTTTGGGCGGGGGGTCTATGGCTACACCTTC
CASSFGRGVYGYTF
>TRBJ2-1|TRBV4-3|-|TRBD2
TGCGCCAGCAGCCAAGACCCAGCGGGAGGCTGGGATGAGCAGTTCTTC
CASSQDPAGGWDEQFF
>TRBJ2-2|TRBV20-1|few|-
TGCAGTGCTGCCGGAGCGACAGGGAACACCGGGGAGCTGTTTTTT
CSAAGATGNTGELFF
>TRBJ1-6|TRBV7-9|-|-
TGTGCCAGCAGCCCCAGACAGGCTAATTCACCCCTCCACTTT
CASSPRQANSPLHF
>TRBJ1-2|TRBV7-9|-|-
TGTGCCAGCAGCTCGACCTATGGCTACACCTTC
CASSSTYGYTF
>TRBJ2-7|TRBV12-3/TRBV12-4|few|TRBD2
TGTGCCAGCAGCCGTGGGGGCGGGGGGTTTCACGAGCAGTACTTC
CASSRGGGGFHEQYF
>TRBJ2-3|TRBV6-2/TRBV6-3|many|TRBD2
TGTGCCAGCAGTTACCGTCCGGGACTAGCGGGAGTCTATTCCCCGACAGATACGCAGTATTTT
CASSYRPGLAGVYSPTDTQYF
>TRBJ1-1|TRBV27|few|-
TGTGCCAGCAGTTCGATAGTCACGGGCACTGAAGCTTTCTTT
CASSSIVTGTEAFF
>TRBJ2-5|TRBV29-1|few|TRBD1
TGCAGCGTGCCGGGACAGGGGGGGGCTCAAGAGACCCAGTACTTC
CSVPGQGGAQETQYF
>TRBJ1-6|TRBV18|few|TRBD1
TGTGCCAGCTCCGGGACAGATAATTCACCCCTCCACTTT
CASSGTDNSPLHF
>TRBJ1-3|TRBV5-1|few|-
TGCGCCAGCAGCTCATACGAGGGTCTCTCTGGAAACACCATATATTTT
CASSSYEGLSGNTIYF
>TRBJ2-3|TRBV7-2|few|-
TGTGCCAGCAGCCTGGGGCGGGGAGTCGATACGCAGTATTTT
CASSLGRGVDTQYF
>TRBJ2-5|TRBV10-3|-|TRBD1
TGTGCCATCAGTGAATCCGGGACAGGGGGCGTAACCCAGTACTTC
CAISESGTGGVTQYF
>TRBJ2-2|TRBV19|many|TRBD1
TGTGCCAGTAGTCGGACCGGGACAGTTAACACCGGGGAGCTGTTTTTT
CASSRTGTVNTGELFF
>TRBJ2-1|TRBV10-1|-|TRBD1
TGCGCCAGCAGTGATCTACTGGGGGGACAGGGCTACAATGAGCAGTTCTTC
CASSDLLGGQGYNEQFF
>TRBJ2-3|TRBV24-1|few|TRBD2
TGTGCCACCAGTGACCCCACTAGCGGCACAGATACGCAGTATTTT
CATSDPTSGTDTQYF
>TRBJ2-3|TRBV12-3/TRBV12-4|few|-
TGTGCCAGCAGTCAAGGACTAAAGACTAGCACAGATACGCAGTATTTT
CASSQGLKTSTDTQYF
>TRBJ2-2|TRBV15|-|TRBD2
TGTGCCACCAGCAGAGATGCGGGGGGCCCCACCGGGGAGCTGTTTTTT
CATSRDAGGPTGELFF
>TRBJ2-5|TRBV21-1|many|-
TGTGCCAGCAGCAAAGAGGCGGGGGGCGAGGGGGAGACCCAGTACTTC
CASSKEAGGEGETQYF
>TRBJ2-2|TRBV7-8|-|-
TGTTCCAGCAGCAAACTAACCGGGCTGACCACCGGGGAGCTGTTTTTT
CSSSKLTGLTTGELFF
>TRBJ1-1|TRBV20-1|few|-
TGCAGTGCTAGAGATCAATGGAGTCTGAACACTGAAGCTTTCTTT
CSARDQWSLNTEAFF
>TRBJ2-3|TRBV5-1|many|TRBD2
TGCGCCACCGCCCGGGGGGTTGGCACAGATACGCAGTATTTT
CATARGVGTDTQYF
>TRBJ2-1|TRBV12-3/TRBV12-4|-|TRBD2
TGTGCCAGCACTGGGACTAGCGGGAGTGGTGAGCAGTTCTTC
CASTGTSGSGEQFF
>TRBJ2-7|TRBV6-6|few|TRBD1
TGTGCCAGCAGTGCGACAGGGCCGGAGCAGTACTTC
CASSATGPEQYF
>TRBJ1-1|TRBV20-1|many|-
TGCAGTGCTAGAGACCCAAAGAACACTGAAGCTTTCTTT
CSARDPKNTEAFF
>TRBJ1-5|TRBV20-1|few|-
TGCAGTGCTAGCGTCGCGGACGGAAGCAATCAGCCCCAGCATTTT
CSASVADGSNQPQHF
>TRBJ2-3|TRBV3-1|few|-
TGTGCCAGCAGCCTTGCGAACACCAGACTGGCGGGACCTCATGAGGGCACAGATACGCAGTATTTT
CASSLANTRLAGPHEGTDTQYF
>TRBJ1-5|TRBV18|-|-
TGTGCCAGCTCACCTCCCGGGACAAATAGCAATCAGCCCCAGCATTTT
CASSPPGTNSNQPQHF
>TRBJ1-2|TRBV29-1|few|-
TGCAGCGCCGGAGGCGGGGAGTCCTATGGCTACACCTTC
CSAGGGESYGYTF
>TRBJ2-1|TRBV19|-|TRBD2
TGTGCCAGCCGAGTAGGGGGACTAGCGCTAAATGAGCAGTTCTTC
CASRVGGLALNEQFF
>TRBJ2-1|TRBV10-3|many|-
TGTGCCATCAGTGAGCCCGAAGGAGGACGGAGGAGCTCCTACAATGAGCAGTTCTTC
CAISEPEGGRRSSYNEQFF
>TRBJ2-7|TRBV7-3|few|-
TGTGCCAGCAGCGGGTCGACTAACGAGCAGTACTTC
CASSGSTNEQYF
>TRBJ2-3|TRBV7-2|-|TRBD2
TGTGCCAGCATCTCACCTAGCGGGGAGACAGATACGCAGTATTTT
CASISPSGETDTQYF
>TRBJ1-6|TRBV4-1|-|-
TGCGCCAGCAGCCAAACTTCCCGGACAGAAGGGTATTCACCCCTCCACTTT
CASSQTSRTEGYSPLHF
>TRBJ2-2|TRBV15|few|-
TGTGCCACCAGCATTACCCGGGGCGGGGAGCTGTTTTTT
CATSITRGGELFF
>TRBJ2-3|TRBV5-1|many|TRBD2
TGCGCCAGCAGCTTGCGGGGGGTACGAGATACGCAGTATTTT
CASSLRGVRDTQYF
>TRBJ1-1|TRBV15|-|TRBD1
TGTGCCAGCAGCATGGGACAGGGGTTAACTGAAGCTTTCTTT
CASSMGQGLTEAFF
>TRBJ2-3|TRBV27|-|TRBD2
TGTGCCAGCACTCAGGCGCTAGCGGGGGTAGATACGCAGTATTTT
CASTQALAGVDTQYF
>TRBJ2-3|TRBV29-1|-|TRBD2
TGCAGCGTTGAAAGTTCGGGACTACGCACAGATACGCAGTATTTT
CSVESSGLRTDTQYF
>TRBJ2-3|TRBV6-4|few|-
TGTGCCAGCAGTGAAGCGGAAACAGATACGCAGTATTTT
CASSEAETDTQYF
>TRBJ2-7|TRBV11-1|-|TRBD2
TGTGCCAGCAGCCTTCCCGGGGTAGCGGGTCCGAGGGGTGCCTACGAGCAGTACTTC
CASSLPGVAGPRGAYEQYF
>TRBJ2-3|TRBV10-3|many|-
TGTGCCATCAGGAGGGACAAAGCCAGCACAGATACGCAGTATTTT
CAIRRDKASTDTQYF
>TRBJ2-7|TRBV5-1|-|-
TGCGCCAGCAGCCCGACCTTCGAGAGCCTCGAGCAGTACTTC
CASSPTFESLEQYF
>TRBJ1-5|TRBV4-2|few|-
TGTGCCAGCAGCCATAGCGGCCGGGACGGAAATCAGCCCCAGCATTTT
CASSHSGRDGNQPQHF
>TRBJ1-1|TRBV2|-|TRBD1
TGTGCCAGCAGTGACGGCAGGGGGCTTACTGAAGCTTTCTTT
CASSDGRGLTEAFF
>TRBJ2-7|TRBV27|many|-
TGTGCCAGCAGGGTCTTGCATGAGACCTACGAGCAGTACTTC
CASRVLHETYEQYF
>TRBJ2-7|TRBV18|-|TRBD2
TGTGCCAGCTCACCACCGGAGGGACTAGGACTCTACGAGCAGTACTTC
CASSPPEGLGLYEQYF
>TRBJ1-4|TRBV12-3/TRBV12-4|few|-
TGTGCCAGCAGCCAATCCTCGATGGGTGAAAAACTGTTTTTT
CASSQSSMGEKLFF
>TRBJ2-3|TRBV29-1|-|-
TGCAGCGGCCGGCGGGGCAACACAGATACGCAGTATTTT
CSGRRGNTDTQYF
>TRBJ2-5|TRBV29-1|few|-
TGCAGCGTCCGACTAGTTCGTGAGACCCAGTACTTC
CSVRLVRETQYF